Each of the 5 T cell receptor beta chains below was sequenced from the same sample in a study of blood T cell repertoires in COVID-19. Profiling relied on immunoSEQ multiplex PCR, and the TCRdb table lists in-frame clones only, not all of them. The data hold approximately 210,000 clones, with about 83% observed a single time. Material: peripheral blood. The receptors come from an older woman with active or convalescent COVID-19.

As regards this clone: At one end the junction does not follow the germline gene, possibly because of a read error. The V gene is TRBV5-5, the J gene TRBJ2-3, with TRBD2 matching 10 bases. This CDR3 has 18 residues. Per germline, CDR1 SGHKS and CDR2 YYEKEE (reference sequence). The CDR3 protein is CASSFTGSASGSTVTQYF. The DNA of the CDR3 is TGTGCCAGCAGCTTTACAGGTAGCGCTAGCGGGAGTACAGTTACGCAGTATTTT. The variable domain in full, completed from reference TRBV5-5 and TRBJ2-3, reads DAGVTQSPTHLIKTRGQQVTLRCSPISGHKSVSWYQQVLGQGPQFIFQYYEKEERGRGNFPDRFSARQFPNYSSELNVNALLLGDSALYLCASSFTGSASGSTVTQYFGPGTRLTVL.

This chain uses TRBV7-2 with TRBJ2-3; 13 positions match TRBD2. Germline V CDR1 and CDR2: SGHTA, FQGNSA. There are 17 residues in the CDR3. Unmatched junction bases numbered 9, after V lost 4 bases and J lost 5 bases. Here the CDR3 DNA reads TGTGCCAGCAGCTCAAGACTAGCGGGAGGCCCAGGAGATACGCAGTATTTT. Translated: CASSSRLAGGPGDTQYF.

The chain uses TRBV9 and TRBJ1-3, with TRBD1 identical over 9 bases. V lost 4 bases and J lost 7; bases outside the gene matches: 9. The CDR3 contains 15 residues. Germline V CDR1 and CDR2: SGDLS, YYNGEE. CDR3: CASSPSLQGANTIYF. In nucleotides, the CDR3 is TGTGCCAGCAGCCCCAGCCTACAGGGGGCCAACACCATATATTTT.

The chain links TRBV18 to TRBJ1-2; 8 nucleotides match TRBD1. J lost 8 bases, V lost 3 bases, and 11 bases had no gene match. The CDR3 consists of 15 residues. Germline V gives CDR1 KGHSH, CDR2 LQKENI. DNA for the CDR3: TGTGCCAGCTCACCCGAGTCGACAGGGGTGAGGGGCTACACCTTC. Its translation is CASSPESTGVRGYTF.

The CDR3 is CASSYSHHRGKSQPQHF. The CDR3 DNA sequence: TGTGCCAGCAGTTACTCCCACCACAGGGGAAAGAGTCAGCCCCAGCATTTT. The chain has TRBV6-2 or TRBV6-3 and TRBJ1-5; 7 positions agree with TRBD1. V lost 0 bases and J lost 6; bases outside the gene matches: 11. The CDR3 runs 17 residues. CDR1 and CDR2 (germline): MNHEY, SVGEGT.